These 28 T cell receptor beta chains share one sample of origin, sequenced in a study of blood T cell repertoires in COVID-19. The data were produced by immunoSEQ multiplex PCR, yet TCRdb's version contains in-frame clones alone and is incomplete. The sample has roughly 200,000 clones, around four fifths seen once. The sample was peripheral blood. The receptors derive from a man in his forties with acute or convalescent COVID-19.

V is TRBV30 and J is TRBJ2-3, with TRBD2 matching 8 bases. The CDR3 is 17 amino acids. V gave up 2 bases and J gave up 0 bases; unmatched junction bases: 10. Germline CDR1 and CDR2: GTSNPN and SVGIG (reference sequence). In DNA form, the CDR3 reads TGTGCCTGGAGTACCAAACTAGCGGTAACTAGCACAGATACGCAGTATTTT. It is translated as CAWSTKLAVTSTDTQYF.

Points on this clone: The sample carries other DNA sequences with the same CDR3. The gene calls are TRBV27 and TRBJ1-1, with D unclear. Germline loops: CDR1 MNHEY, CDR2 SMNVEV (reference sequence). V lost 2 bases and J 4 bases, leaving 8 bases between the germline ends. The CDR3 is 13 residues long. The CDR3 loop reads CASSLTETTEAFF. DNA for the CDR3: TGTGCCAGCAGTTTAACTGAAACCACTGAAGCTTTCTTT.

The V and J genes are TRBV19 and TRBJ2-1; TRBD2 matches at 9 bases. Germline lookup yields CDR1 LNHDA and CDR2 SQIVND (reference sequence). The V gene end was trimmed by 4 bases and the J gene end by 6 bases; junction bases not matched to a gene: 4. CDR3 length: 14 amino acids. The DNA of the CDR3 is TGTGCCAGTAGTAGGCTAGCGGGGTTCAATGAGCAGTTCTTC. Its protein product is CASSRLAGFNEQFF.

The rearrangement links TRBV3-1 (or the pseudogene TRBV3-2) to TRBJ2-5; 10 nucleotides line up with TRBD1. The CDR3 covers 15 residues. Germline V lookup: CDR1 LGHDT, CDR2 YNNKEL (reference sequence). V was clipped by 3 bases and J by 2 bases; unmatched bases: 3. CDR3 amino acids: CASSHLGQGQETQYF. Written as DNA, the CDR3 is TGTGCCAGCAGCCACCTGGGACAGGGGCAAGAGACCCAGTACTTC.

The CDR3: CASSADRGAYEQYF. CDR3 DNA sequence: TGTGCCAGCAGCGCAGACAGGGGCGCCTACGAGCAGTACTTC. The J gene is TRBJ2-7, the V gene TRBV7-2, with TRBD1 matching 8 bases. This CDR3 is 14 amino acids long. The V and J ends lost 5 bases and 2 bases, in that order; junction bases with no gene match: 5. Germline CDR1 and CDR2: SGHTA and FQGNSA. Looking up the rest from reference TRBV7-2 and TRBJ2-7 gives the full variable domain: GAGVSQSPSNKVTEKGKDVELRCDPISGHTALYWYRQSLGQGLEFLIYFQGNSAPDKSGLPSDRFSAERTGGSVSTLTIQRTQQEDSAVYLCASSADRGAYEQYFGPGTRLTVT.

The rearrangement joins TRBV30 to TRBJ1-2, with D uncertain. The germline V gene encodes CDR1 GTSNPN and CDR2 SVGIG (reference sequence). V lost 1 base and J lost 8, with 11 bases in between. The CDR3 has 12 amino acids. The CDR3, as DNA: TGTGCCTGGAGTGAAAGGGAGGGCGGCTACACCTTC. Protein product: CAWSEREGGYTF.

The CDR3 protein is CASSLTSGTESNEKLFF. DNA for the CDR3: TGTGCCAGCAGCCTTACTTCCGGGACAGAGTCTAATGAAAAACTGTTTTTT. The chain joins TRBV4-2 to TRBJ1-4, with TRBD1 identical over 7 bases. This CDR3 has 17 residues. Germline CDR1 is LGHNA and CDR2 is YNFKEQ. V lost 4 bases, J lost 3 bases, and 11 bases stayed unmatched.

This clone was seen many times. The sample contains more than one DNA sequence encoding this CDR3. This chain uses TRBV6-5 with TRBJ1-1, with D possibly TRBD1 on 5 matching bases. Germline-derived CDR1 and CDR2 are MNHEY and SVGAGI. V was trimmed by 3 bases and J by 5 bases, leaving 7 bases between them. This CDR3 comprises 12 residues. CDR3 residues: CASSYGGTEAFF. CDR3 nucleotides: TGTGCCAGCAGTTATGGGGGGACTGAAGCTTTCTTT.

The chain uses TRBV27 and TRBJ2-4; D ambiguous. V gave up 2 bases and J gave up 5 bases, with 13 bases separating them. Germline assignment: CDR1 MNHEY and CDR2 SMNVEV (reference sequence). The CDR3 extends over 15 amino acids. The CDR3 loop reads CASSLRSTGENIQYF. The DNA for the CDR3 is TGTGCCAGCAGTTTAAGGTCGACTGGCGAAAACATTCAGTACTTC.

This chain joins TRBV4-3 and TRBJ2-7, with D unclear. The CDR3 consists of 13 residues. CDR1 LGHNA and CDR2 YSLEER come from the germline V gene. V gave up 3 bases and J gave up 6 bases, with 12 bases separating them. DNA for the CDR3: TGCGCCAGCAGCCAGGCTCTAGGTTTCGAGCAGTACTTC. As protein: CASSQALGFEQYF.

The V and J genes are TRBV27 and TRBJ1-4, with a tentative D call TRBD1 (6 bases). Germline V lookup: CDR1 MNHEY, CDR2 SMNVEV (reference sequence). Trimming took 5 bases from V and 5 from J, leaving 15 bases between them. This CDR3 region has 15 residues. The CDR3 DNA sequence: TGTGCCAGCAGTCACCACCGACAGGACAATGAAAAACTGTTTTTT. It codes for CASSHHRQDNEKLFF. The full variable domain, completed using reference TRBV27 and TRBJ1-4, is EAQVTQNPRYLITVTGKKLTVTCSQNMNHEYMSWYRQDPGLGLRQIYYSMNVEVTDKGDVPEGYKVSRKEKRNFPLILESPSPNQTSLYFCASSHHRQDNEKLFFGSGTQLSVL.

V is TRBV29-1 and J is TRBJ1-2, with D possibly being TRBD1 (5 bases). The germline V gene has CDR1 SQVTM and CDR2 ANQGSEA. V lost 8 bases and J 6 bases, leaving 16 bases between the germline ends. The CDR3 contains 12 residues. As DNA, the CDR3 is TGCAGCTCCTCCAGGGTAATCGATGGCTACACCTTC. Translating it yields CSSSRVIDGYTF.

The chain couples TRBV4-1 to TRBJ2-1; 9 nucleotides match TRBD2. This CDR3 has 15 amino acids. Germline trimming cut 1 base from V and 3 bases from J; bases unmatched to any gene: 1. Germline CDR1 reads MGHRA; CDR2 reads YSYEKL. CDR3 coding DNA: TGCGCCAGCAGCCAAGGGACTAGCGTCTACAATGAGCAGTTCTTC. Protein: CASSQGTSVYNEQFF.

V is TRBV5-6 and J is TRBJ2-5, with D maybe TRBD1 (5 bases). V was cut by 2 bases and J by 6 bases, with 11 bases left in between. Germline values: CDR1 SGHDT, CDR2 YYEEEE. This CDR3 contains 13 residues. For the CDR3, the DNA is TGTGCCAGCAGCTTAGGCAGGGAAAAGACCCAGTACTTC. Translated, it gives CASSLGREKTQYF.

V is TRBV7-9 and J is TRBJ1-1, with D uncertain. V was shortened by 4 bases and J by 2 bases, with 8 bases between the two germline ends. Germline V gene data show CDR1 as SEHNR and CDR2 as FQNEAQ (reference sequence). The CDR3 runs to 13 residues. The CDR3 loop reads CASSSQINTEAFF. The CDR3 DNA is TGTGCCAGCAGCTCGCAGATTAACACTGAAGCTTTCTTT.

This sequence joins TRBV19 and TRBJ2-3; 7 nucleotides line up with TRBD2. Per the germline V gene, CDR1 is LNHDA and CDR2 is SQIVND (reference sequence). This CDR3 has 16 residues. Germline trimming cut 6 bases from V and 3 bases from J; bases unmatched to any gene: 12. The chain's CDR3 is CASRGAAAGVTDTQYF. The CDR3 nucleotides are TGTGCCAGTAGAGGGGCGGCCGCGGGAGTAACAGATACGCAGTATTTT.

The genes are TRBV30 and TRBJ2-3, with 9 bases lining up with TRBD2. The V segment lost 2 bases and the J segment 4 bases; nucleotides outside the gene matches: 13. Germline lookup yields CDR1 GTSNPN and CDR2 SVGIG (reference sequence). The CDR3 runs to 17 residues. The chain's CDR3 is CAWSSVTRAGGSDTQYF. The CDR3, as DNA: TGTGCCTGGAGTTCGGTTACAAGAGCGGGAGGATCAGATACGCAGTATTTT. The full variable domain, completed using reference TRBV30 and TRBJ2-3, is SQTIHQWPATLVQPVGSPLSLECTVEGTSNPNLYWYRQAAGRGLQLLFYSVGIGQISSEVPQNLSASRPQDRQFILSSKKLLLSDSGFYLCAWSSVTRAGGSDTQYFGPGTRLTVL.

The gene calls are TRBV11-2 and TRBJ2-7; 15 nucleotides match TRBD2. Trimming removed 3 bases from V and 6 bases from J; junction bases left unmatched: 3. This CDR3 spans 15 amino acids. Germline V gene data show CDR1 as SGHAT and CDR2 as FQNNGV. In DNA form, the CDR3 reads TGTGCCAGCAGCTTGGGACTAGCGGGAGGAGTCGAGCAGTACTTC. Translated: CASSLGLAGGVEQYF.

V usage is TRBV7-9 and J usage is TRBJ1-4; TRBD1 matches 7 bases. V shed 6 bases and J 8 bases; nucleotides not matched to a gene: 9. Per germline, CDR1 SEHNR and CDR2 FQNEAQ (reference sequence). The CDR3 has 14 amino acids. The CDR3 loop is CASSHETGSEKLFF. DNA for the CDR3: TGTGCCAGCAGTCACGAGACAGGGAGCGAAAAACTGTTTTTT.

V is TRBV9 and J is TRBJ1-3, with a tentative D call TRBD1 (5 bases). With 0 bases removed from V and 4 bases from J, the gap between germline ends came to 11 bases. The CDR3 consists of 15 residues. CDR1 SGDLS and CDR2 YYNGEE come from the germline V gene. In DNA form, the CDR3 reads TGTGCCAGCAGCGTAGTACCAGGGCAAGGAAACACCATATATTTT. Its translation is CASSVVPGQGNTIYF. The full variable domain, rest sourced from reference TRBV9 and TRBJ1-3, is DSGVTQTPKHLITATGQRVTLRCSPRSGDLSVYWYQQSLDQGLQFLIQYYNGEERAKGNILERFSAQQFPDLHSELNLSSLELGDSALYFCASSVVPGQGNTIYFGEGSWLTVV.

The chain joins TRBV10-3 to TRBJ1-2; D is unclear. CDR3 length equals 12 residues. Per the germline V gene, CDR1 is ENHRY and CDR2 is SYGVKD. V lost 9 bases to trimming and J lost 8 bases, with 16 bases between them. The CDR3 DNA reads as TGTGCCATACGCGAGGGTATAGAGGGCTACACCTTC. Translation: CAIREGIEGYTF.

This clone was picked up a small number of times. The chain employs TRBV10-1 and TRBJ1-5; 8 bases align to TRBD1. The CDR3 consists of 15 residues. Trimming at V came to 7 bases and at J to 5 bases, leaving 10 bases not matched to a gene. Germline CDR1 and CDR2: WNHNN and SYGVQD (reference sequence). CDR3 sequence reads: CASTYWDRIYQPQHF. The CDR3, as DNA: TGCGCCAGCACCTACTGGGACAGGATTTATCAGCCCCAGCATTTT.

The genes are TRBV2 and TRBJ1-1, with 8 bases matching TRBD1. The CDR3 is made up of 13 amino acids. The germline V gene encodes CDR1 SNHLY and CDR2 FYNNEI. The V gene end was trimmed by 6 bases and the J gene end by 4 bases; junction bases not matched to a gene: 4. CDR3 sequence reads: CASSVTGGTEAFF. CDR3 nucleotides: TGTGCCAGCAGCGTTACAGGGGGCACTGAAGCTTTCTTT. Supplemented by reference TRBV2 and TRBJ1-1, the full variable domain reads EPEVTQTPSHQVTQMGQEVILRCVPISNHLYFYWYRQILGQKVEFLVSFYNNEISEKSEIFDDQFSVERPDGSNFTLKIRSTKLEDSAMYFCASSVTGGTEAFFGQGTRLTVV.

The genes are TRBV9 and TRBJ1-1; 7 bases line up with TRBD1. Germline V lookup: CDR1 SGDLS, CDR2 YYNGEE. The CDR3 is 17 amino acids. Trimming took 3 bases from V and 4 from J; bases not matched to a gene: 15. CDR3 residues: CASSAPQQGPMGTEAFF. Written as DNA, the CDR3 is TGTGCCAGCAGCGCTCCACAACAGGGGCCGATGGGCACTGAAGCTTTCTTT.

This chain connects TRBV12-3 or TRBV12-4 to TRBJ1-1; perhaps TRBD1 as D (5 bases). V was trimmed by 5 bases and J by 7 bases, leaving 14 bases between them. CDR3 size: 13 residues. The CDR3 DNA reads TGTGCCAGCAGTCCGTGGGGGGGGGTTGAAGCTTTCTTT. Protein: CASSPWGGVEAFF.

The rearrangement links TRBV29-1 to TRBJ2-1; TRBD2 agrees at 9 bases. The CDR3 is 13 residues long. The V and J ends lost 2 bases and 6 bases, in that order; junction bases with no gene match: 2. CDR1 SQVTM and CDR2 ANQGSEA come from the germline V gene. The CDR3 region is CSVELAGINEQFF. The CDR3 bases are TGCAGCGTTGAACTAGCGGGGATCAATGAGCAGTTCTTC.

With regard to this clone: This may arise from a read error, as a much more abundant clone is one base away. CDR3 coding DNA: TGTGCCAGCAGTCGCAGGGTGAACACTGAAGCTTTCTTT. Translated: CASSRRVNTEAFF. The chain couples TRBV5-6 to TRBJ1-1, with D possibly being TRBD1 (5 bases). Per germline, CDR1 SGHDT and CDR2 YYEEEE. V lost 5 bases and J 0 bases, leaving 8 bases between the germline ends. The CDR3 covers 13 residues.

The CDR3 DNA sequence: TGTGCCAGCAGCAAGGTTCGGGGACAGAAGATCAATCAGCCCCAGCATTTT. This translates into CASSKVRGQKINQPQHF. V usage is TRBV21-1 and J usage is TRBJ1-5; TRBD1 reflects the table's D call only, with no check against the DNA. TRBV21-1 is a listed pseudogene. The CDR3 covers 17 residues.